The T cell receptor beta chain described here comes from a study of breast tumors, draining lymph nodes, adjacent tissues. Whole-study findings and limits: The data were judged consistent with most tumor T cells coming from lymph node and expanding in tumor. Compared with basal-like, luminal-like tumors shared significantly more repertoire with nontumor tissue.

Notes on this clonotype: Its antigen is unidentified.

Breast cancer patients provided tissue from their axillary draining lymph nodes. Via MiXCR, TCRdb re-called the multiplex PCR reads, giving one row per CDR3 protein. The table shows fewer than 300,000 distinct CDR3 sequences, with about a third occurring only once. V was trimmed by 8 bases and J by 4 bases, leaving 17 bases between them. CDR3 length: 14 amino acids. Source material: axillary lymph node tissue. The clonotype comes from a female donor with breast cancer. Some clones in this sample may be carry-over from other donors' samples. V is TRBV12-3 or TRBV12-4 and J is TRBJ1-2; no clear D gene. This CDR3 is CASRDLGYSYGYTF. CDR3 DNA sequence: TGTGCCAGCCGAGATCTGGGTTACAGCTATGGCTACACCTTC.